There are a few counts of the clone carrying this T cell receptor beta chain. Per the germline V gene, CDR1 is ENHRY and CDR2 is SYGVKD. The CDR3 totals 14 residues. With V trimmed by 10 bases and J by 0 bases, 7 bases remained unmatched. The sample is drawn from a study of T-cell reconstitution after alpha-beta-depleted transplantation in children. Unique molecular identifiers were incorporated when the TCRbeta library was constructed. TCRdb used MiXCR to reprocess the PCR reads, holding one entry per CDR3 protein. Among hundreds of thousands of distinct CDR3 sequences listed, 13% were seen once. This clonotype was obtained from a male patient between 10 and 17 years old who had a stem cell transplant for acute myeloid leukemia, so the T cells may come from the graft donor. This specimen was PBMCs, mostly from graft donor cells, taken 360 days after TCRalphabeta/CD19-depleted stem cell transplant. The chain employs TRBV10-3 and TRBJ2-7; TRBD1 agrees at 9 bases. In nucleotides, the CDR3 is TGTGCCAGTACCCGGGACAGGGACTCCTACGAGCAGTACTTC. Its translation: CASTRDRDSYEQYF.